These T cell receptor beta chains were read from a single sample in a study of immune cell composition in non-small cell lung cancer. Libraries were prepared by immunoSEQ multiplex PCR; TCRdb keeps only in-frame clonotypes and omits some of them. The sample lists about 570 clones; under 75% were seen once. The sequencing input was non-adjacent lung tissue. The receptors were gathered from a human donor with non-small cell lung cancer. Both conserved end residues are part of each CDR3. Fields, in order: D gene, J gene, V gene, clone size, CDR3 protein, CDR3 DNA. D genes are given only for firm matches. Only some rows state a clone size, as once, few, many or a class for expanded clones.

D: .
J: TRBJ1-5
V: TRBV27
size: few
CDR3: CASSFSLHQPQHF
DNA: TGTGCCAGCAGTTTTTCCCTACATCAGCCCCAGCATTTT

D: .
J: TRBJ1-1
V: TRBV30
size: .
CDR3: CAWGTDSGGNTEAFF
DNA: TGTGCCTGGGGAACGGACAGCGGCGGGAACACTGAAGCTTTCTTT

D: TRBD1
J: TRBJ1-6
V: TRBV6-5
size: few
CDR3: CASRTGQASNSPLHF
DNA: TGTGCCAGCAGGACGGGACAGGCATCCAATTCACCCCTCCACTTT

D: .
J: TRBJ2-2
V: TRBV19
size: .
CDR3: CASSIAYQESELFF
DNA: TGTGCCAGTAGTATCGCGTACCAGGAGAGTGAGCTGTTTTTT

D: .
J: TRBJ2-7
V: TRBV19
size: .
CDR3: CASAVRAGSSYEQYF
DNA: TGTGCCAGTGCTGTGCGCGCGGGGAGCTCCTACGAGCAGTACTTC

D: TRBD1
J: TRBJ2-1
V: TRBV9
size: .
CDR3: CASSVAGTGGQNEQFF
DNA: TGTGCCAGCAGCGTAGCGGGGACAGGGGGGCAAAATGAGCAGTTCTTC